This passage covers 11 T cell receptor beta chains from one sample sequenced in a study of cytomegalovirus exposure and HLA in healthy donors. PCR employed 60 Vbeta and 13 Jbeta primers. The data were produced by immunoSEQ multiplex PCR, yet TCRdb's version contains in-frame clones alone and is incomplete. The sample contains 150,000 to 200,000 clones, roughly 84% of which appear only once. Sequenced sample: PBMCs. These receptors all come from a girl less than two years old in good health and CMV-seronegative.

The genes are TRBV29-1 and TRBJ1-1; 7 bases agree with TRBD1. The CDR3 totals 11 residues. V shed 4 bases and J 11 bases; nucleotides not matched to a gene: 7. The germline CDR1 and CDR2 sequences are SQVTM and ANQGSEA. The CDR3 is CSVVEGGLAFF. CDR3 in DNA: TGCAGCGTTGTTGAAGGGGGCCTGGCTTTCTTT.

The chain links TRBV6-5 to TRBJ1-6, with unresolved D. The CDR3 length is 13 residues. Germline-derived CDR1 and CDR2 are MNHEY and SVGAGI. Trimming shortened V by 5 bases and J by 8 bases, and 10 bases separated the two germline ends. The CDR3 DNA reads TGTGCCAGCAGTGCCGGGTGGGATTCACCCCTCCACTTT. Translated: CASSAGWDSPLHF.

This chain joins TRBV18 and TRBJ1-2, with D perhaps matching TRBD1 (6 bases). The CDR3 is 13 amino acids. Germline CDR1 KGHSH, CDR2 LQKENI. Deletions cut 3 bases from V and 6 bases from J, with 11 bases between. As DNA, the CDR3 is TGTGCCAGCTCACCCGTACAGGGAAATGGCTACACCTTC. Its translation: CASSPVQGNGYTF.

The V and J genes are TRBV25-1 and TRBJ1-2; a possible D gene is TRBD1 (6 bases). The V and J ends lost 8 bases and 7 bases respectively, with 14 bases between them. Germline loops: CDR1 MGHDK, CDR2 SYGVNS. The CDR3 is 12 amino acids. Here the CDR3 DNA reads TGTGCCAGCTTGGCCTGGGGGCTTGGCTACACCTTC. Translation gives CASLAWGLGYTF.

This chain links TRBV7-9 with TRBJ2-1; 12 positions match TRBD2. The J segment lost 3 bases and the V segment lost 5 bases, leaving 5 bases of the junction unmatched. The CDR3 is made up of 16 amino acids. Germline V gene lookup returns CDR1 SEHNR and CDR2 FQNEAQ (reference sequence). The CDR3 reads CASSGRTSGNYNEQFF. The CDR3 coding sequence is TGTGCCAGCAGCGGGCGGACTAGCGGGAACTACAATGAGCAGTTCTTC. The variable domain in full, completed from reference TRBV7-9 and TRBJ2-1, reads DTGVSQNPRHKITKRGQNVTFRCDPISEHNRLYWYRQTLGQGPEFLTYFQNEAQLEKSRLLSDRFSAERPKGSFSTLEIQRTEQGDSAMYLCASSGRTSGNYNEQFFGPGTRLTVL.

The chain links TRBV6-1 to TRBJ1-2, with D possibly TRBD1 on 6 matching bases. The CDR3 sequence is 14 residues long. Per germline, CDR1 MNHNS and CDR2 SASEGT. The germline V and J ends were trimmed by 5 bases and 8 bases, with 18 bases remaining between them. The CDR3 DNA is TGTGCCAGCAGTCCCAGGGGAGAGGATCGGGGCTACACCTTC. This translates into CASSPRGEDRGYTF.

This clone has a handful of counts. The V gene is TRBV10-3, the J gene TRBJ2-7; D perhaps matches TRBD1 (6 bases). V was cut by 6 bases and J by 5 bases, with 11 bases left in between. The germline gives CDR1 ENHRY, CDR2 SYGVKD. The CDR3 runs to 12 residues. The CDR3 bases are TGTGCCATCAGAATCAACAGGGACGAGCAGTACTTC. Protein sequence: CAIRINRDEQYF.

This chain connects TRBV2 to TRBJ2-3; 7 nucleotides match TRBD2. The CDR3 spans 12 residues. The trim removed 11 bases at V and 2 bases at J, leaving 4 bases unmatched. Per germline, CDR1 SNHLY and CDR2 FYNNEI. In DNA form, the CDR3 reads TGTGCCTCCGGGGGGAACACAGATACGCAGTATTTT. It codes for CASGGNTDTQYF.

V and J are TRBV9 and TRBJ2-7; 12 nucleotides match TRBD2. V lost 3 bases and J lost 2; bases outside the gene matches: 15. The CDR3 spans 19 residues. Germline V gene data show CDR1 as SGDLS and CDR2 as YYNGEE. This CDR3 reads CASSAEPGLAGITTYEQYF. The DNA for the CDR3 is TGTGCCAGCAGCGCCGAACCGGGACTAGCGGGCATTACCACCTACGAGCAGTACTTC.

In nucleotides, the CDR3 is TGTGCCAGTCAAGGAGAATACGGGGTCGGGGAGCTGTTTTTT. Amino acid sequence: CASQGEYGVGELFF. The chain is built from TRBV9 and TRBJ2-2; TRBD2 is a possible D gene (5 bases). V was clipped by 8 bases and J by 7 bases, with 18 bases between them. Germline CDR1 and CDR2: SGDLS and YYNGEE. There are 14 residues in the CDR3.

CDR3 sequence reads: CASSQLEQLGHGETQYF. The CDR3 DNA reads TGTGCCAGCAGCCAGCTCGAGCAGCTCGGTCACGGGGAGACCCAGTACTTC. The chain combines TRBV7-9 with TRBJ2-5; D not resolved. CDR3 length: 17 amino acids. Germline V CDR1 and CDR2: SEHNR, FQNEAQ (reference sequence). Trimming removed 5 bases at V and 5 bases at J, with 24 bases between.